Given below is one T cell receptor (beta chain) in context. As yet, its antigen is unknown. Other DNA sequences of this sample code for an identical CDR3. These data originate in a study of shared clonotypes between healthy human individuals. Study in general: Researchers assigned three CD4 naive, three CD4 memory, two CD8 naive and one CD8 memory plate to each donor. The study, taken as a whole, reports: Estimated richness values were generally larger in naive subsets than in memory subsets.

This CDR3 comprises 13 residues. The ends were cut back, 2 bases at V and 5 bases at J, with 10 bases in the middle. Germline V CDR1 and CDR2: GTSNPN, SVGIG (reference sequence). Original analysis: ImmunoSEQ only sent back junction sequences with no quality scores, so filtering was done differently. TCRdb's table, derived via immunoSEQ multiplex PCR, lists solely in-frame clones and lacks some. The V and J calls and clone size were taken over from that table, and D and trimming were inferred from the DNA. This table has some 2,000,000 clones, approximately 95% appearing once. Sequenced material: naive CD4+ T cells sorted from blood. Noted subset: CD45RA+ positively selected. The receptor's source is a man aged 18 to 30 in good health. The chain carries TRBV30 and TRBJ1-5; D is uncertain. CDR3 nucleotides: TGTGCCTGGAGTCCGGGCCTCGATCAGCCCCAGCATTTT. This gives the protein CAWSPGLDQPQHF. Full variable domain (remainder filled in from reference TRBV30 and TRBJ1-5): SQTIHQWPATLVQPVGSPLSLECTVEGTSNPNLYWYRQAAGRGLQLLFYSVGIGQISSEVPQNLSASRPQDRQFILSSKKLLLSDSGFYLCAWSPGLDQPQHFGDGTRLSIL.